Following are 11 T cell receptor beta chains from one sample sequenced in a study of post-analysis software for immune sequencing data. Study-level findings and limits: Several TRBV segments, TRBV5-6, TRBV5-1 and TRBV20-1 among them, were found more frequent in patients than controls.

The antigens for these receptors are not known. cDNA libraries of TCR beta carried unique molecular identifiers. TCRdb itself ran the PCR reads through MiXCR, one entry per CDR3 protein. Here the sample spans a few hundred thousand distinct CDR3 sequences, roughly 46% being singletons. The sample comprised blood. The receptors were sampled from a girl aged 10-17 years with multiple sclerosis.

The chain employs TRBV9 and TRBJ2-7; 8 positions match TRBD2. Germline V gene lookup returns CDR1 SGDLS and CDR2 YYNGEE. The CDR3 is 11 residues long. Trimming took 4 bases from V and 12 from J; bases not matched to a gene: 6. CDR3 sequence reads: CASSSGGDLYF. The CDR3 DNA reads as TGTGCCAGCAGCTCCGGGGGGGATCTGTACTTC.

V gene TRBV14 combines with J gene TRBJ2-4; D perhaps matches TRBD1 (5 bases). The J call is in doubt because the DNA end fits TRBJ2-7 better. CDR3 length: 15 residues. CDR1 SGHDN and CDR2 FVKESK come from the germline V gene. The CDR3 coding sequence is TGTGCCAGCAGCCAAGGGTTCGGTGCAGGGCACGAGCAGTACTTC. Residues: CASSQGFGAGHEQYF.

The rearrangement links TRBV12-3 or TRBV12-4 to TRBJ2-3; the D gene is possibly TRBD2 (5 bases). The CDR3 totals 15 residues. V was clipped by 2 bases and J by 0 bases, with 9 bases between them. CDR3 protein: CASSLHGMSTDTQYF. In DNA, the CDR3 is TGTGCCAGCAGTTTACACGGGATGAGCACAGATACGCAGTATTTT.

Only a few counts were recorded for this clonotype. This chain's CDR3 is CASSLTESGPDTQYF. CDR3 in DNA: TGCGCCAGCAGCTTGACCGAGTCGGGACCAGATACGCAGTATTTT. V is TRBV5-1 and J is TRBJ2-3; perhaps D is TRBD1 or TRBD2 (5 bases each). The CDR3 runs 15 residues. Germline V CDR1 and CDR2: SGHRS, YFSETQ. Between the trimmed V and J ends, which lost 1 base and 4 bases, there was a span of 13 bases.

On this clonotype: Because it lacks the conserved phenylalanine or tryptophan at the end, this CDR3 is likely a read error. The chain carries TRBV28 and TRBJ2-1; the D gene is possibly TRBD2 (5 bases). This CDR3 spans 14 amino acids. Trimming removed 3 bases at V and 6 bases at J, with 12 bases between. The V gene's germline CDR1 is MDHEN and CDR2 SYDVKM. This chain's CDR3 is CASSFVGVGNEQFC. In DNA form, the CDR3 reads TGTGCCAGCAGTTTTGTGGGAGTGGGCAATGAGCAGTTCTGC.

The V gene is TRBV20-1, the J gene TRBJ1-1; 7 bases agree with TRBD1. CDR1 DFQATT and CDR2 SNEGSKA come from the germline V gene (reference sequence). The CDR3 has 16 residues. Trimming cost V 4 bases and J 0 bases; bases outside gene matches: 11. CDR3 region: CSANGPTGSVNTEAFF. DNA of the CDR3: TGCAGTGCTAACGGGCCGACAGGGTCAGTGAACACTGAAGCTTTCTTT.

This clonotype was recorded many times. The chain is built from TRBV20-1 and TRBJ2-6; 7 bases line up with TRBD1. The V and J ends lost 0 bases and 2 bases, in that order; junction bases with no gene match: 13. Per germline, CDR1 DFQATT and CDR2 SNEGSKA (reference sequence). This CDR3 has 19 residues. The CDR3 sequence is CSARDPRDRGLPGANVLTF. The CDR3 DNA reads as TGCAGTGCTAGAGATCCCCGGGACAGAGGCCTCCCTGGGGCCAACGTCCTGACTTTC.

The chain combines TRBV5-5 with TRBJ2-5; 8 bases align to TRBD1. V lost 3 bases and J lost 12; bases outside the gene matches: 13. The CDR3 spans 14 residues. The germline V gene has CDR1 SGHKS and CDR2 YYEKEE (reference sequence). CDR3 sequence (DNA): TGTGCCAGCAGCTCAGGACAGGGCCCGGGACAGGAGTACTTC. Protein sequence: CASSSGQGPGQEYF.

This sequence joins TRBV20-1 and TRBJ1-2, with 9 bases matching TRBD1. Germline V CDR1 and CDR2: DFQATT, SNEGSKA (reference sequence). The CDR3 loop spans 14 amino acids. V gave up 5 bases and J gave up 7 bases; unmatched junction bases: 11. Written as DNA, the CDR3 is TGCAGTGCTGCATTCGGGACAGGGAGAGGTGGCTACACCTTC. It is translated as CSAAFGTGRGGYTF.

This clonotype showed up just a few times. The chain uses TRBV7-9 and TRBJ2-5; possible D gene TRBD1, 6 bases. Germline CDR1 is SEHNR and CDR2 is FQNEAQ (reference sequence). Trimming removed 7 bases at V and 1 base at J, with 13 bases between. This CDR3 has 14 amino acids. The CDR3: CASTFGQSQETQYF. CDR3 coding DNA: TGTGCCAGCACCTTCGGACAGTCCCAAGAGACCCAGTACTTC.

The chain employs TRBV20-1 and TRBJ2-1, with TRBD2 identical over 11 bases. CDR1 DFQATT and CDR2 SNEGSKA come from the germline V gene (reference sequence). The CDR3 consists of 15 residues. V gave up 5 bases and J gave up 8 bases; unmatched junction bases: 11. DNA for the CDR3: TGCAGTGCTCCCGTGACTAGCGGGAACAGGGATGAGCAGTTCTTC. Translation gives CSAPVTSGNRDEQFF.